What follows are 12 T cell receptor beta chains derived from one specimen sequenced in a study of chemoradiotherapy in HPV16-positive cancers (dated by TCRdb to between 2021 and 2024). The library was generated by the immunoSEQ multiplex PCR assay. TCRdb carries this immuneACCESS record with in-frame sequences only. Its versions omit some clonotypes, under half of them owing to an unresolved V gene in the studies checked, with the rest unexplained. The table for this sample lists about 1,400 clones; about four fifths of them were counted only once. Of the sample, approximately 6.9% falls within the top ten clones. Sequencing was performed on tumor tissue, taken from a patient who underwent chemoradiotherapy. The source of these receptors is a human donor with HPV-associated anogenital cancer.

The CDR3 loop is CASSIVGSYEQYF. In nucleotides, the CDR3 is TGTGCCAGTAGTATAGTTGGGTCCTACGAGCAGTACTTC. J is TRBJ2-7 and V is TRBV19; D uncertain. Germline V gene data show CDR1 as LNHDA and CDR2 as SQIVND (reference sequence). This CDR3 is 13 amino acids long. Between the trimmed V and J ends, which lost 1 base and 1 base, there was a span of 5 bases.

V is TRBV5-1 and J is TRBJ2-6; tentative D call: TRBD2 (5 bases). Germline loops: CDR1 SGHRS, CDR2 YFSETQ. The CDR3 spans 15 residues. V dropped 4 bases and J dropped 4 bases, with 12 bases sitting between them. The CDR3 sequence is CASSLDVAGANVLTF. The CDR3, as DNA: TGCGCCAGCAGCCTGGACGTAGCGGGGGCCAACGTCCTGACTTTC.

J is TRBJ1-6 and V is TRBV6-5; 9 bases fit TRBD1. The CDR3 has 13 residues. After removal of 6 bases from V and 9 bases from J, the junction contained 3 bases not matched to a gene. Germline V CDR1 and CDR2: MNHEY, SVGAGI. The CDR3 sequence is CASRKQGASPLHF. CDR3 nucleotides: TGTGCCAGCAGGAAACAGGGGGCTTCACCCCTCCACTTT.

The rearrangement joins TRBV6-6 to TRBJ2-1, with D maybe TRBD1 (5 bases). The germline V and J ends were trimmed by 5 bases and 3 bases, with 11 bases remaining between them. This CDR3 is built from 14 residues. Per germline, CDR1 MNHNY and CDR2 SVGAGI (reference sequence). CDR3 sequence: CASSKQTDYNEQFF. The CDR3, as DNA: TGTGCCAGCAGTAAACAGACAGACTACAATGAGCAGTTCTTC.

The rearrangement uses TRBV6-5 and TRBJ1-1, with no clear D. Trimming took 0 bases from V and 1 from J, leaving 6 bases between them. This CDR3 region has 14 residues. Germline CDR1 reads MNHEY; CDR2 reads SVGAGI. The CDR3 DNA sequence: TGTGCCAGCAGTTACTCGACCAGGAACACTGAAGCTTTCTTT. It is translated as CASSYSTRNTEAFF.

The chain combines TRBV6-5 with TRBJ1-4; TRBD1 matches 10 bases. Germline V CDR1 and CDR2: MNHEY, SVGAGI. This CDR3 has 15 amino acids. The J segment lost 8 bases and the V segment lost 5 bases, leaving 8 bases of the junction unmatched. CDR3 nucleotides: TGTGCCAGCAGTAAACGACAGGGGGCGAGAGAAAAACTGTTTTTT. This translates into CASSKRQGAREKLFF.

The CDR3 reads CASSPSGAQEQYF. CDR3 in DNA: TGTGCCAGCAGTCCTAGCGGGGCGCAAGAGCAGTACTTC. This rearrangement joins TRBV28 to TRBJ2-7, with 9 bases fitting TRBD2. V shed 5 bases and J 7 bases; nucleotides not matched to a gene: 6. CDR3 length: 13 amino acids. Germline V gene sequence: CDR1 MDHEN, CDR2 SYDVKM.

This clone turned up a few times. The chain carries TRBV28 and TRBJ2-3; 8 nucleotides agree with TRBD1. The germline CDR1 and CDR2 sequences are MDHEN and SYDVKM. Trimming at V came to 6 bases and at J to 4 bases, leaving 9 bases not matched to a gene. The CDR3 totals 15 residues. CDR3 DNA: TGTGCCAGCAGACTCGGACAGGGAAGGGCAGATACGCAGTATTTT. Its translation: CASRLGQGRADTQYF.

This CDR3 reads CASSPTSGGAADTQYF. DNA for the CDR3: TGTGCCAGCAGCCCGACTAGCGGGGGGGCGGCAGATACGCAGTATTTT. This chain joins TRBV4-2 and TRBJ2-3; 14 bases line up with TRBD2. The CDR3 is 16 amino acids. The J segment lost 4 bases and the V segment lost 4 bases, leaving 4 bases of the junction unmatched. Germline values: CDR1 LGHNA, CDR2 YNFKEQ.

This clone occurred a few times. The rearrangement joins TRBV5-1 to TRBJ1-6; a possible D gene is TRBD1 (5 bases). The CDR3 extends over 16 amino acids. CDR1 and CDR2 from the germline V gene are SGHRS and YFSETQ. Deletions cut 2 bases from V and 0 bases from J, with 9 bases between. The CDR3 loop reads CASSFTGLSYNSPLHF. CDR3 coding DNA: TGCGCCAGCAGCTTTACGGGACTCTCCTATAATTCACCCCTCCACTTT.

V usage is TRBV19 and J usage is TRBJ1-3, with TRBD1 identical over 7 bases. The CDR3 consists of 16 residues. The trim removed 5 bases at V and 0 bases at J, leaving 7 bases unmatched. Germline V gene data show CDR1 as LNHDA and CDR2 as SQIVND (reference sequence). CDR3 sequence (DNA): TGTGCCAGTAGTGGACTACAGGGGAGCTCTGGAAACACCATATATTTT. Translated, it gives CASSGLQGSSGNTIYF. Full variable domain (rest looked up from reference TRBV19 and TRBJ1-3): DGGITQSPKYLFRKEGQNVTLSCEQNLNHDAMYWYRQDPGQGLRLIYYSQIVNDFQKGDIAEGYSVSREKKESFPLTVTSAQKNPTAFYLCASSGLQGSSGNTIYFGEGSWLTVV.

CDR3 residues: CASSFGGGSSEQYF. CDR3 bases: TGTGCCAGCAGCTTTGGCGGGGGGTCAAGCGAGCAGTACTTC. The chain recombines TRBV7-2 with TRBJ2-7; 8 bases agree with TRBD2. This CDR3 is 14 amino acids long. Per germline, CDR1 SGHTA and CDR2 FQGNSA. The V gene end was trimmed by 3 bases and the J gene end by 6 bases; junction bases not matched to a gene: 7.